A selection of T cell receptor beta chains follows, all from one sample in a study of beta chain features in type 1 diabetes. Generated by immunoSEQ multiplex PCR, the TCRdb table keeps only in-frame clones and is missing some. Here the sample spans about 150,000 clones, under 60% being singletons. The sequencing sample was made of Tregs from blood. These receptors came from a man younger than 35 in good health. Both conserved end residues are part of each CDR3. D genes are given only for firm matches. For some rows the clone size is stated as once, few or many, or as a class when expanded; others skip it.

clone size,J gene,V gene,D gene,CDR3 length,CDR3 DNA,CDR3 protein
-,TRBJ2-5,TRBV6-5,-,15,TGTGCCAGCAGTTACGGGAGGTTGGTGGGAGAGACCCAGTACTTC,CASSYGRLVGETQYF
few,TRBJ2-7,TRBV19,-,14,TGTGCCAGTAGTGAAGGAGGGTACTCCTACGAGCAGTACTTC,CASSEGGYSYEQYF
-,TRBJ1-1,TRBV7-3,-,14,TGTGCCAGCAGCGCCTCAGGGGTTCGCACTGAAGCTTTCTTT,CASSASGVRTEAFF
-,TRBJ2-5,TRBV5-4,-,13,TGTGCCAGCAGCTTGTTAGGTAGCGAGACCCAGTACTTC,CASSLLGSETQYF
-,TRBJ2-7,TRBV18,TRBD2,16,TGTGCCAGCTCAACCGAGGGGACTAGCGGGAACTACGAGCAGTACTTC,CASSTEGTSGNYEQYF
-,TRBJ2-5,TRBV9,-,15,TGTGCCAGCAGCGTAGGATCTAGATCGTTTGAGACCCAGTACTTC,CASSVGSRSFETQYF
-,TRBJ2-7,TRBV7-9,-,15,TGTGCCAGCAGCTTGGTCGGCGGGGCCGGGTACGAGCAGTACTTC,CASSLVGGAGYEQYF
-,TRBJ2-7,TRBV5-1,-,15,TGCGCCAGCAGCTTGGTTTCCGGTTCCTCCTACGAGCAGTACTTC,CASSLVSGSSYEQYF
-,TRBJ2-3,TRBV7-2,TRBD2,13,TGTGCCAGCAGCTCTCTAGCGGGGCCCCCCCAGTATTTT,CASSSLAGPPQYF
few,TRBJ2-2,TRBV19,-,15,TGTGCCAGTAGTATTATGACAGGGAACACCGGGGAGCTGTTTTTT,CASSIMTGNTGELFF
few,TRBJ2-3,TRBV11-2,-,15,TGTGCCAGCAGCTTTTCTGGACAGCGCACAGATACGCAGTATTTT,CASSFSGQRTDTQYF
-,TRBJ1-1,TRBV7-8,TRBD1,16,TGTGCCAGCAGCTTTACAGGGGGCCTCAGGAACACTGAAGCTTTCTTT,CASSFTGGLRNTEAFF
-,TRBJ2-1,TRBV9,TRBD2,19,TGTGCCAGCAGCGCCCCGGGGGGCGGGGGGGCCTTGGAATACAATGAGCAGTTCTTC,CASSAPGGGGALEYNEQFF
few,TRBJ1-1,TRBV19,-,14,TGTGCCAGTGGAGGACGGGCTCTGAACACTGAAGCTTTCTTT,CASGGRALNTEAFF
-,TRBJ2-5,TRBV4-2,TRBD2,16,TGTGCCAGCAGCCCTCTAGCGGGGGGGCTTGTGGAGACCCAGTACTTC,CASSPLAGGLVETQYF
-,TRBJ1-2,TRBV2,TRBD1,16,TGTGCCAGCAGTCCCAACCCGGGACAGAGGAACTATGGCTACACCTTC,CASSPNPGQRNYGYTF
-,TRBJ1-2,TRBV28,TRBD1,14,TGTGCCAGCAGTACAGACAGGGCGGGCTTTGGCTACACCTTC,CASSTDRAGFGYTF
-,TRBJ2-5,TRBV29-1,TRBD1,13,TGCAGCATACGGGACAGAGCCAAAGAGACCCAGTACTTC,CSIRDRAKETQYF
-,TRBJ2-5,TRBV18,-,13,TGTGCCAGCTCACCCGGCGGACAAGAGACCCAGTACTTC,CASSPGGQETQYF
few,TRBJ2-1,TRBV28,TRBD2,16,TGTGCCAGCAGTTCCAGACTAGCGGGAGTATTGGATGAGCAGTTCTTC,CASSSRLAGVLDEQFF
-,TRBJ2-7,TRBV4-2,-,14,TGTGCCAGCAGCCAAGATGCCCCGAGCTACGAGCAGTACTTC,CASSQDAPSYEQYF
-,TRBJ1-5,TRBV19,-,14,TGTGCCAGTAGTATTGGAGATGGCAATCAGCCCCAGCATTTT,CASSIGDGNQPQHF
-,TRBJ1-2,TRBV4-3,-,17,TGCGCCAGCAGCCAAGATATAGCTGGGGGCTTGGCCTATGGCTACACCTTC,CASSQDIAGGLAYGYTF
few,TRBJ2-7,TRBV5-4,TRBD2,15,TGTGCCAGCAGCACTGGACTAGCGGGAGTTTACGAGCAGTACTTC,CASSTGLAGVYEQYF
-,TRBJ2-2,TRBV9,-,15,TGTGCCAGCAGCGTAGGGGCCACGTACACCGGGGAGCTGTTTTTT,CASSVGATYTGELFF
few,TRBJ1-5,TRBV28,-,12,TGTGCCAGCAAGAGCCCTGCCCAGCCCCAGCATTTT,CASKSPAQPQHF
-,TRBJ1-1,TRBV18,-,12,TGTGCCAGCTCACCCGGGGGGCCAGAAGCTTTCTTT,CASSPGGPEAFF
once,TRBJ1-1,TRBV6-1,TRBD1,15,TGTGCCAGCAGGGCCGGGACAGGCTTTAACACTGAAGCTTTCTTT,CASRAGTGFNTEAFF
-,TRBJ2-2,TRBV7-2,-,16,TGTGCCAGCACCTCCCCCGGGGGGCGCGGGACCGGGGAGCTGTTTTTT,CASTSPGGRGTGELFF